Listed below are T cell receptor beta chains from one sample, sequenced in a study of early T cells in non-severe SARS-CoV-2 infection. Using its own MiXCR run on the 5' RACE reads, TCRdb lists one record per CDR3 protein. The sample has 98,000 or so distinct CDR3 sequences; 9.5% to 11% are singletons. Sequencing was carried out using whole blood. These receptors were taken from an adult who was a healthcare worker with PCR-confirmed SARS-CoV-2 infection or an uninfected control (not recorded which). Each CDR3 is given without its conserved first and last residue. D genes are given only for firm matches. Rows may omit the clone size; those that give it use once, few, many or a size class.

d_gene	v_gene	abundance	CDR3aa
TRBD1	TRBV27	-	ASSSEQGPRGELF
-	TRBV11-2	few	ASSSRRQGFYNEQF
-	TRBV6-5	-	ASSRGLHNEQF
-	TRBV4-1	few	ASSQDPTNEKLF
TRBD1	TRBV2	many	ASSLYTGEGYT
TRBD2	TRBV3-1	many	ASSPERGGNYNEQF
TRBD1	TRBV10-2	-	ATRGQVDTEAF
-	TRBV20-1	few	SARADGNEQY
-	TRBV12-3/TRBV12-4	-	ASSLQAPPYEQY
-	TRBV7-9	-	ASGWIAKNIQY
-	TRBV18	many	ASSPGLSQVNYGYT
-	TRBV7-6	-	ASSLSSGGGANNEQF
-	TRBV6-6	-	ASSWGGDTQY
-	TRBV4-1	many	ASSQSLGGPARSYGYT
-	TRBV12-3/TRBV12-4	-	ASSFAGTDTGNTIY
-	TRBV29-1	few	SVEEGEQF
-	TRBV6-1	few	AAGNAQTGLHMNTEAF
TRBD2	TRBV7-9	many	ASSPTSGGLDEQF
TRBD1	TRBV9	-	ASSGRTGPRSGNEKLF
-	TRBV29-1	few	SVVTGGNTEAF
-	TRBV2	-	ASSELGNGYT
TRBD1	TRBV10-3	many	AISGPEQGREQY
-	TRBV11-1	many	ASSYRRAGGEETQY
TRBD2	TRBV20-1	many	SAGGRTSGRYSYNEQF
TRBD2	TRBV4-1	few	ASSQAGTSIYNEQF
-	TRBV19	many	ASRGPGRENSPLH
-	TRBV12-3/TRBV12-4	few	ASSTQGTENTIY
-	TRBV6-5	-	ASRSVDNEQF
TRBD2	TRBV2	-	APTPGLADSTDTQY
-	TRBV12-3/TRBV12-4	-	ASRSTGGADTQY
TRBD1	TRBV28	few	ASSSYRGHGNSPLH
-	TRBV29-1	few	SVGERGGTQY
-	TRBV6-6	-	ASSYSRGPSQY
TRBD2	TRBV7-8	-	ASSWRASGLNEQY
-	TRBV10-3	many	ANTATEAF
TRBD2	TRBV2	few	ASSDFGTRSYNEQF
-	TRBV2	-	TSRTVEEKLF
-	TRBV7-8	-	ASSPLRYAGATNEKLF
-	TRBV18	few	ASSPDSGELF
-	TRBV12-3/TRBV12-4	-	ASSLGVTDTQY
-	TRBV20-1	few	SARDRRGRNIQY
-	TRBV29-1	few	SVLSGDYNEQF
-	TRBV7-3	-	ASSHGGSRADTQY
-	TRBV11-2	many	ASSLLSINTIY
TRBD1	TRBV29-1	many	SVTGRGPQETQY
TRBD1	TRBV7-2	many	ASSPRQGAVSPLH
-	TRBV6-5	-	ASSPTGRGAKNIQY
-	TRBV12-3/TRBV12-4	many	ASSLSSITRSPREAF
-	TRBV15	-	ATSRDNGRGNEQY
-	TRBV7-2	many	ASSLGVLASVSYEQY
-	TRBV29-1	once	SVGEGPALH
-	TRBV20-1	few	SARAETAYEQY